This T cell receptor (beta chain) was sequenced during a study of T cells after yellow fever vaccination. In this sample, this clonotype turned up a few times. Antigen unknown. Template-switching 5'RACE yielded the TCR cDNA; a universal primer site and UMIs were added in the process. Each CDR3 protein gets one entry after TCRdb re-called the 5' RACE reads with MiXCR. Seen here are more than 300,000 distinct CDR3 sequences, about 4.5% observed once, and the top ten hold just under 20%. V shed 1 base and J shed 2 bases, with 11 bases lying between them. The CDR3 has 15 amino acids. In germline, CDR1 is LGHNA, CDR2 YSLEER. Study-wide points: Reappearing after the booster were most of the clones from primary vaccination (96% CD4, approximately 85% CD8). It was a small share of clonotypes that appeared in both CD4 and CD8 compartments.

The TCR originated in a man younger than 30 who received the YFV17D yellow fever vaccine. The material was PBMCs, obtained 15 days after the yellow fever booster vaccination. This chain links TRBV4-3 with TRBJ1-1; no clear D. The CDR3 coding sequence is TGCGCCAGCAGCCAAGCATCGGCCGCTAACACTGAAGCTTTCTTT. Its translation is CASSQASAANTEAFF.